This TCR beta chain emerged from a study of kidney transplant recipient with SARS-CoV-2 infection. TCRdb reanalysed the reads using MiXCR and keeps one entry per CDR3 protein. The sample has 200,000 to 300,000 distinct CDR3 sequences, 25% to 30% seen once; the top ten hold roughly 7%. The CDR3 has 16 amino acids. CDR1 and CDR2 from the germline V gene are KGHSH and LQKENI. The ends lost 2 bases at V and 4 bases at J; junction bases unmatched: 5. The sample holds many counts of this clonotype. The rearrangement joins TRBV18 to TRBJ2-5, with TRBD2 matching 12 bases. This TCR came from a male patient in his thirties who had COVID-19 and was a kidney transplant recipient. Some of these T cells may belong to the graft donor. Material: a blood sample, obtained at baseline and on day 111 from a kidney transplant recipient. CDR3 residues: CASSPSSGGAGETQYF. The CDR3, as DNA: TGTGCCAGCTCACCATCTAGCGGGGGGGCCGGAGAGACCCAGTACTTC.